Listed below are T cell receptor beta chains from one sample, sequenced in a study of shared clonotypes between healthy human individuals. The assay was immunoSEQ multiplex PCR, and TCRdb's table has in-frame clones only and misses some. The sample includes millions of clones, roughly nine tenths seen only once; the top ten take roughly 0.14%. Sequenced material: naive CD4+ T cells sorted from blood. These receptors came from a man aged 18 to 29 in good health. CDR3s include the opening cysteine and the closing phenylalanine or tryptophan. A D gene is named only where the DNA matches it firmly. Only some rows state a clone size, as once, few, many or a class for expanded clones.

j_call,v_call,cdr3_length,clone_size,d_call,cdr3_aa,cdr3_nt
TRBJ2-3,TRBV5-4,14,.,.,CASRLGGPTDTQYF,TGTGCCAGCAGACTCGGGGGCCCCACAGATACGCAGTATTTT
TRBJ1-6,TRBV30,16,once,.,CAWSVSQSSYNSPLHF,TGTGCCTGGAGTGTTTCGCAGAGCTCCTATAATTCACCCCTCCACTTT
TRBJ1-4,TRBV27,12,.,.,CASSLYGEKLFF,TGTGCCAGCAGTTTATATGGTGAAAAACTGTTTTTT
TRBJ1-5,TRBV27,17,.,.,CASSPRGSLRSNQPQHF,TGTGCCAGCAGCCCCCGGGGGAGCTTACGGAGCAATCAGCCCCAGCATTTT
TRBJ1-5,TRBV6-1,15,few,TRBD1,CASRPQGASNQPQHF,TGTGCCAGCAGACCACAGGGGGCTTCCAATCAGCCCCAGCATTTT
TRBJ1-1,TRBV7-2,13,.,.,CASSFARNTEAFF,TGTGCCAGCAGCTTTGCTCGGAACACTGAAGCTTTCTTT
TRBJ2-3,TRBV7-6,15,.,.,CASSLELTMTDTQYF,TGTGCCAGCAGCTTAGAGCTGACTATGACAGATACGCAGTATTTT
TRBJ1-2,TRBV6-1,13,.,TRBD1,CASRTGQNYGYTF,TGTGCCAGCAGGACGGGACAGAACTATGGCTACACCTTC
TRBJ1-6,TRBV19,14,.,.,CASSTGTTWPTLHF,TGTGCCAGTAGCACCGGGACAACCTGGCCGACCCTCCACTTT
TRBJ2-2,TRBV10-3,16,.,TRBD2,CAISEGLAGQTGELFF,TGTGCCATCAGTGAAGGGCTAGCGGGGCAAACCGGGGAGCTGTTTTTT
TRBJ1-1,TRBV6-6,16,.,.,CASSQPIGPTPTEAFF,TGTGCCAGCAGTCAACCCATAGGGCCGACCCCCACTGAAGCTTTCTTT
TRBJ2-3,TRBV18,15,.,TRBD2,CASSPLAGATDTQYF,TGTGCCAGCTCCCCACTAGCGGGGGCCACAGATACGCAGTATTTT
TRBJ1-3,TRBV9,13,few,.,CASSATSGNTIYF,TGTGCCAGCAGCGCCACATCTGGAAACACCATATATTTT
TRBJ1-5,TRBV6-1,16,.,TRBD1,CASSAWDRGSNQPQHF,TGTGCCAGCAGTGCCTGGGACAGGGGAAGCAATCAGCCCCAGCATTTT
TRBJ2-3,TRBV4-2,16,.,TRBD2,CASSQVRAGGTDTQYF,TGTGCCAGCAGCCAAGTGAGAGCGGGGGGCACAGATACGCAGTATTTT
TRBJ2-7,TRBV2,13,.,TRBD1,CASTLTGDYEQYF,TGTGCCAGCACCTTGACAGGGGACTACGAGCAGTACTTC
TRBJ2-3,TRBV4-1,14,.,TRBD1,CASRNRGAGDTQYF,TGCGCCAGCCGTAACAGGGGCGCCGGGGATACGCAGTATTTT
TRBJ2-3,TRBV6-5,15,.,.,CASSPSGASTDTQYF,TGTGCCAGCAGCCCCTCGGGGGCAAGCACAGATACGCAGTATTTT
TRBJ2-5,TRBV10-3,13,.,TRBD1,CAISEGQGETQYF,TGTGCCATCAGTGAGGGACAGGGGGAGACCCAGTACTTC
TRBJ2-7,TRBV19,13,.,.,CASSIEGGYEQYF,TGTGCCAGTAGTATAGAAGGCGGCTACGAGCAGTACTTC
TRBJ2-5,TRBV7-9,15,.,.,CASSLAGTTQETQYF,TGTGCCAGCAGCTTAGCGGGGACAACCCAAGAGACCCAGTACTTC
TRBJ1-1,TRBV7-2,13,once,.,CASSLELQSEAFF,TGTGCCAGCAGCTTAGAACTACAGAGTGAAGCTTTCTTT
TRBJ1-6,TRBV27,18,.,.,CASSFRQAQSSYNSPLHF,TGTGCCAGCAGTTTTCGCCAGGCCCAGAGCTCCTATAATTCACCCCTCCACTTT
TRBJ2-3,TRBV6-5,14,.,.,CASSSGETADTQYF,TGTGCCAGCAGTTCAGGGGAAACGGCAGATACGCAGTATTTT
TRBJ2-7,TRBV5-1,13,.,.,CASTKAFGHEQYF,TGCGCCAGCACTAAAGCATTCGGTCACGAGCAGTACTTC
TRBJ1-1,TRBV15,14,.,.,CATSRDGHIAEAFF,TGTGCCACCAGCAGAGACGGGCACATCGCTGAAGCTTTCTTT
TRBJ1-4,TRBV18,14,.,.,CASSPRVPGEKLFF,TGTGCCAGCTCACCAAGAGTCCCCGGCGAAAAACTGTTTTTT
TRBJ2-5,TRBV2,17,many,TRBD2,CASLGAWSGGMEETQYF,TGTGCCAGCCTTGGGGCGTGGAGCGGGGGAATGGAAGAGACCCAGTACTTC
TRBJ2-7,TRBV5-6,16,.,.,CASSSVGSLLGREQYF,TGTGCCAGCAGCTCGGTCGGAAGTCTTCTGGGGAGGGAGCAGTACTTC